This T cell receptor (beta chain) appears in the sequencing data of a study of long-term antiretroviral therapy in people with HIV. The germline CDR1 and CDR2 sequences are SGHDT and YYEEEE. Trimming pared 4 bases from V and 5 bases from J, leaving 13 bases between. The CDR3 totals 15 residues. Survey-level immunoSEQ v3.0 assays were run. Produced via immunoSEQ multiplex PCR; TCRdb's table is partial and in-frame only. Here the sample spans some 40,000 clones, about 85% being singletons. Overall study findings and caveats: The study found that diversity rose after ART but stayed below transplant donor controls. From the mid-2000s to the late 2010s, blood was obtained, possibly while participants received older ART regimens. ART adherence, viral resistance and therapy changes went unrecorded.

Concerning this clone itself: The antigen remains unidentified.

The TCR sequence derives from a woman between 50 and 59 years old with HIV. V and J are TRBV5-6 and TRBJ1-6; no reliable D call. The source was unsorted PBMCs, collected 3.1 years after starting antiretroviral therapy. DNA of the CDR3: TGTGCCAGCAGCCTCGGACGTGGTCATAATTCACCCCTCCACTTT. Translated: CASSLGRGHNSPLHF.